These T cell receptor beta chains were read from a single sample in a study of T cell changes during pregnancy in multiple sclerosis. The method was immunoSEQ multiplex PCR; TCRdb's version includes in-frame clones alone and lacks a portion of them. The sample yields roughly 61,000 clones, roughly 93% seen once. The sample here was peripheral blood, taken after pregnancy. The source of these receptors is a female donor with multiple sclerosis, enrolled in a pregnancy study. The CDR3 runs from the conserved cysteine through the conserved F or W. D genes are given only for firm matches. Expanded clones are given a class, and other clones once, few, many or no size at all.

14	-	TRBV19	TRBD1	TRBJ2-7	TGTGCCAGTAGTCCCGGGACAGGCCATTACGAGCAGTACTTC	CASSPGTGHYEQYF
12	-	TRBV7-2	-	TRBJ2-7	TGTGCCAGCAGCCAGACAGTCTACGAGCAGTACTTC	CASSQTVYEQYF
14	-	TRBV4-3	-	TRBJ1-1	TGCGCCAGCAGCCAAGAGCGGCAGAACACTGAAGCTTTCTTT	CASSQERQNTEAFF
16	-	TRBV5-3	TRBD1	TRBJ1-5	TGTGCCAGAAGCTTTTCCTCGGACAGGGCCAATCAGCCCCAGCATTTT	CARSFSSDRANQPQHF
15	-	TRBV7-2	-	TRBJ2-1	TGTGCCAGCAGCTTAGACTTTGGAGGGGTTAATGAGCAGTTCTTC	CASSLDFGGVNEQFF
14	-	TRBV28	-	TRBJ2-4	TGTGCCACGACTGACAGGTCCATCACGGACATTCAGTACTTC	CATTDRSITDIQYF
15	once	TRBV10-3	TRBD1	TRBJ2-1	TGTGCCATCAGTGAAGCGGGACAGGGTGGAAATGAGCAGTTCTTC	CAISEAGQGGNEQFF
14	-	TRBV19	-	TRBJ1-5	TGTGCCAGTACCGCAGACTATAGCAATCAGCCCCAGCATTTT	CASTADYSNQPQHF
16	-	TRBV7-2	-	TRBJ2-6	TGTGCCAGCAGCAGTACAACAGGGTCTGGGGCCAACGTCCTGACTTTC	CASSSTTGSGANVLTF
16	once	TRBV19	-	TRBJ1-3	TGTGCCAGTAGTACGGACGGGGCAGGGGTGGGAAACACCATATATTTT	CASSTDGAGVGNTIYF
15	-	TRBV5-6	TRBD2	TRBJ2-1	TGTGCCAGCGGACGACTAGCGGTGGGTGTGGATGAGCAGTTCTTC	CASGRLAVGVDEQFF
14	-	TRBV13	-	TRBJ2-3	TGTGCCAGCAGCTTAGTACGAGGAGGGGATACGCAGTATTTT	CASSLVRGGDTQYF
14	once	TRBV4-2	-	TRBJ2-7	TGTGCCAGCAGCCAAGCTAATCTAGCGAGCGAGCAGTACTTC	CASSQANLASEQYF
14	-	TRBV5-1	TRBD1	TRBJ1-1	TGCGCCAGCAGCGCGGGACAGGGGTTCACTGAAGCTTTCTTT	CASSAGQGFTEAFF
14	-	TRBV28	-	TRBJ2-5	TGTGCCAGCAGTTCGACTCCAACCCAAGAGACCCAGTACTTC	CASSSTPTQETQYF
18	-	TRBV15	-	TRBJ2-1	TGTGCCACCAGCAGGCGGTATGGGTCGGGTGTGGTTTTCAATGAGCAGTTCTTC	CATSRRYGSGVVFNEQFF
14	-	TRBV7-9	-	TRBJ2-5	TGTGCCAGCGGCCCAGGAGGGCGCCAAGAGACCCAGTACTTC	CASGPGGRQETQYF
14	-	TRBV28	-	TRBJ2-1	TGTGCCAGCAGTTTAGGACTGGCCCTCGGTGAGCAGTTCTTC	CASSLGLALGEQFF
13	-	TRBV7-3	-	TRBJ1-1	TGTGCCAGCAGCTGGACAGCGAACACTGAAGCTTTCTTT	CASSWTANTEAFF
15	-	TRBV28	TRBD2	TRBJ2-1	TGTGCCAGCAGTTTACCTAGCGGGCGTTACAATGAGCAGTTCTTC	CASSLPSGRYNEQFF
18	once	TRBV6-1	-	TRBJ2-7	TGTGCCAGCAGTGATAGTTGGGGAGAAACCCAGGAAGGCTACGAGCAGTACTTC	CASSDSWGETQEGYEQYF
13	-	TRBV6-1	-	TRBJ2-2	TGTGCCAGTTTTCGTGCGAACACCGGGGAGCTGTTTTTT	CASFRANTGELFF
12	-	TRBV6-5	-	TRBJ1-3	TGTGCCAGCAGCCCGAGTCGAAACACCATATATTTT	CASSPSRNTIYF
11	-	TRBV28	-	TRBJ2-1	TGTGCCAGCAGTTTAAGGAGCGAGCAGTTCTTC	CASSLRSEQFF
15	-	TRBV6-5	-	TRBJ2-6	TGTGCCAGCAGTTACTCTCTCTCTGGGGCCAACGTCCTGACTTTC	CASSYSLSGANVLTF
14	-	TRBV6-5	-	TRBJ2-2	TGTGCCAGCAGTTACGTGACAGGTGCTGGGGAGCTGTTTTTT	CASSYVTGAGELFF
16	-	TRBV6-4	-	TRBJ2-1	TGTGCCAGCAGTGACTCGGCCGGGACACCAAACAATGAGCAGTTCTTC	CASSDSAGTPNNEQFF
16	-	TRBV28	TRBD1	TRBJ1-4	TGTGCCAGCAGTTTTCCTGGGACAGTGGGTTTGGGAAAACTGTTTTTT	CASSFPGTVGLGKLFF
15	-	TRBV4-3	-	TRBJ2-7	TGCGCCAGCAGCCAAGAAGCTAGCGACACCTACGAGCAGTACTTC	CASSQEASDTYEQYF
15	-	TRBV7-9	TRBD2	TRBJ2-1	TGTGCCAGCAGCCACGGGACTAGCCCTGGTGATGAGCAGTTCTTC	CASSHGTSPGDEQFF
14	-	TRBV14	TRBD1	TRBJ2-7	TGTGCCAGCAGCGTGGGACAGGACGGTTACGAGCAGTACTTC	CASSVGQDGYEQYF
14	-	TRBV11-3	TRBD2	TRBJ2-7	TGTGCCAGCAGCAAAACCGGGACTACCTACGAGCAGTACTTC	CASSKTGTTYEQYF
15	-	TRBV28	-	TRBJ2-5	TGTGCCAGCAGCCCAGGCCCACAGTACCTAGAGACCCAGTACTTC	CASSPGPQYLETQYF
13	-	TRBV5-1	-	TRBJ2-7	TGCGCCAGCAGCTTGGTGAGCGGCTACGAGCAGTACTTC	CASSLVSGYEQYF
21	-	TRBV4-2	-	TRBJ2-2	TGTGCCAGCAGCCGACGAGGGTCCGGGACTTCCATTACTAGTAGGACCGGGGAGCTGTTTTTT	CASSRRGSGTSITSRTGELFF
13	-	TRBV5-1	TRBD1	TRBJ2-7	TGCGCCAGCGGACAGGCTTCCCCCTACGAGCAGTACTTC	CASGQASPYEQYF
14	few	TRBV29-1	-	TRBJ1-1	TGCAGCGTTGTTGCAGGGCTGGGGAACACTGAAGCTTTCTTT	CSVVAGLGNTEAFF
15	few	TRBV4-3	TRBD1	TRBJ1-4	TGCGCCAGCAGCCAAGAGGAGACAGGGATCGGAAAACTGTTTTTT	CASSQEETGIGKLFF
15	-	TRBV4-3	-	TRBJ2-1	TGCGCCAGCAGCGCCACTTTGAGCTCCTACAATGAGCAGTTCTTC	CASSATLSSYNEQFF
15	-	TRBV4-1	TRBD2	TRBJ2-7	TGCGCCAGCAGCCAGGCAAGCGGGAGCTCCTACGAGCAGTACTTC	CASSQASGSSYEQYF
13	-	TRBV18	-	TRBJ1-1	TGTGCCAGCTCACCTGGACAGAACACTGAAGCTTTCTTT	CASSPGQNTEAFF
13	-	TRBV27	-	TRBJ2-2	TGTGCCAGCAGTTTACAGGACACCGGGGAGCTGTTTTTT	CASSLQDTGELFF
14	-	TRBV18	-	TRBJ1-1	TGTGCCAGCTCACCGGCACAGCTGAACACTGAAGCTTTCTTT	CASSPAQLNTEAFF
12	-	TRBV2	-	TRBJ2-1	TGTGCCAGCAGTGGACACTACAATGAGCAGTTCTTC	CASSGHYNEQFF
16	-	TRBV6-6	TRBD1	TRBJ2-6	TGTGCCAGCAGCGTGGGACAGGGCTCTGGGGCCAACGTCCTGACTTTC	CASSVGQGSGANVLTF
21	-	TRBV27	TRBD2	TRBJ2-2	TGTGCCAGCAGTCCCGACCCGGGACTAGCGGGAGGGCGGTGGGGCACCGGGGAGCTGTTTTTT	CASSPDPGLAGGRWGTGELFF
16	once	TRBV19	TRBD2	TRBJ2-5	TGTGCCAGTAGTATGGAGCGGGGAGGGAGAGAAGAGACCCAGTACTTC	CASSMERGGREETQYF
15	-	TRBV18	-	TRBJ2-3	TGTGCCAGCTCCCCCCTTGCGGGGAGAGGAGATACGCAGTATTTT	CASSPLAGRGDTQYF
15	-	TRBV5-5	-	TRBJ1-5	TGTGCCAGCAGCTTGGGAGGGAATAGCAATCAGCCCCAGCATTTT	CASSLGGNSNQPQHF
15	once	TRBV9	-	TRBJ2-1	TGTGCCAGCAGCGTAGGAAGCGGAAAAGGCAATGAGCAGTTCTTC	CASSVGSGKGNEQFF
16	-	TRBV7-3	TRBD1	TRBJ2-3	TGTGCCAGCAGCTCCCCCGGACAGGGGGCAACAGATACGCAGTATTTT	CASSSPGQGATDTQYF
15	-	TRBV7-8	TRBD2	TRBJ2-5	TGTGCCAGCAGCTTACCAGCGGGAGTTGGAGAGACCCAGTACTTC	CASSLPAGVGETQYF